This TCR beta chain came from a study of blood T cell repertoires in COVID-19 (dated by TCRdb to about 2020). In terms of the full investigation: Collaborator samples came from the United States, Italy and Spain and covered acute and convalescent phases of COVID-19. The prospective study material was composed of cDNA or gDNA derived from T cells, B-cell-depleted T cells, or PBMCs. The samples were drawn from the first 160 participants of the ongoing ImmuneRACE study and from 950 to 1,500 subjects provided by 6 global collaborators. Where HLA class I and class II types were available, the types were taken from metadata supplied by the sample provider, not from assay-based typing. The repertoires were released in a freely available public database meant as a resource for research on the immune response to SARS-CoV-2. Sample metadata almost always included a de-identified subject ID, COVID-19 status, age in years and sex. Subjects who had been exposed to COVID-19, were actively infected with it, or had recovered from it provided the deeply sampled blood TCRbeta repertoires that made up the dataset. Overall study results and their limits: The amount of clinical and demographic metadata varied by source and participant and was provided uncurated.

Collaborating institutions collected whole blood in K2EDTA tubes following their own protocols. For TCRbeta analysis, collaborators shipped samples in one of three forms: frozen whole blood, isolated PBMCs, or DNA extracted from either of those sample types. A note on this clone: Its antigen has not been determined. No clone much larger than this one lies a single base away; base qualities are absent.

The immunoSEQ Assay, a bias-controlled multiplex PCR, was used to amplify TCRbeta CDR3 regions from genomic DNA. From the authors' description of their analysis: The number of nucleated cells in each sample was estimated by amplification of reference gene primers within the assay. To quantify the absolute abundance of each unique TCRbeta CDR3 rearrangement, sequence reads were collapsed and filtered. For each sample, productive Simpson clonality was calculated by taking the square root of Simpson's diversity index across productive rearrangements. Sourced from immuneACCESS, this table was stored by TCRdb with only in-frame sequences that have V and J called. A share of the clones is absent; for the studies checked, an unresolved V gene accounts for under half, and the remainder has no known explanation. V and J calls and clone size are as listed in that table; D and trimming were resolved from the DNA. Across this sample there are tens of thousands of clones, with roughly nine tenths seen only once. The ten largest clones represent 20% to 25% of the sample.

This sequence was found in a man aged 45 to 65 with active COVID-19. The sequenced sample consisted of peripheral blood.

The DNA is TGTGCCAGCAGCCAAGCAGGTGCCAAAAACATTCAGTACTTC. Its translation reads: CASSQAGAKNIQYF. Here the chain combines TRBV14 and TRBJ2-4; no D gene can be assigned with confidence. V and J lose 1 base and 1 base, and a span of 5 bases separates them. The CDR3, cysteine through phenylalanine, is 14 amino acids long. This entry keeps only the CDR3 DNA: 42 bases, framed from base 1. CDR1 is given as SGHDN and CDR2 as FVKESK, both from the germline V gene.